Listed here are 25 T cell receptor beta chains from one sample, sequenced in a study of shared clonotypes between healthy human individuals. Sequencing used immunoSEQ multiplex PCR; TCRdb keeps in-frame clones, though not all of them. The sample holds roughly 2 million clones; roughly 95% are singletons and the top ten take 0.13%. The material sequenced was naive CD4+ T cells sorted from blood. As to subset: CD45RA+ positively selected. These receptor sequences come from a man aged 18 to 29 in good health.

The V gene is TRBV10-3, the J gene TRBJ1-2; D call uncertain. This CDR3 has 14 amino acids. Germline assignment: CDR1 ENHRY and CDR2 SYGVKD. V was cut by 0 bases and J by 6 bases, with 11 bases left in between. The CDR3 is CAISESRESDGYTF. The CDR3 coding sequence is TGTGCCATCAGTGAGTCTAGGGAATCAGATGGCTACACCTTC.

The chain uses TRBV11-2 and TRBJ1-2, with D possibly matching TRBD1 (6 bases). In germline, CDR1 is SGHAT, CDR2 FQNNGV. The germline V and J ends were trimmed by 5 bases and 4 bases, with 17 bases remaining between them. The CDR3 extends over 15 amino acids. CDR3 DNA: TGTGCCAGCAGCAAAGAGGAAGGAGGGGGCTATGGCTACACCTTC. Protein sequence: CASSKEEGGGYGYTF.

This clone was detected only a few times. The CDR3 coding sequence is TGTGCCAGTAGTGACGGGGGGCCTTATGGCTACACCTTC. This encodes CASSDGGPYGYTF. This rearrangement joins TRBV19 to TRBJ1-2; the D gene is possibly TRBD1 (6 bases). The CDR3 is 13 amino acids. Between the trimmed V and J ends, which lost 5 bases and 5 bases, there was a span of 12 bases. Germline-derived CDR1 and CDR2 are LNHDA and SQIVND (reference sequence).

This clone was detected once. The rearrangement links TRBV25-1 to TRBJ1-5; the D gene is possibly TRBD1 (5 bases). CDR3 length: 17 amino acids. Germline V CDR1 and CDR2: MGHDK, SYGVNS. V lost 10 bases and J 6 bases, leaving 28 bases between the germline ends. The CDR3 coding sequence is TGTGCCAAAGTCCACTTTCTCGTAGGGGAAGTGATTCAGCCCCAGCATTTT. It encodes CAKVHFLVGEVIQPQHF.

This sequence joins TRBV9 and TRBJ2-5; TRBD2 agrees at 9 bases. This CDR3 has 15 amino acids. J was trimmed by 4 bases and V by 4 bases; bases with no gene match: 8. CDR1 is SGDLS and CDR2 is YYNGEE in the germline V gene. Here the CDR3 reads CASSYSGGTAETQYF. The CDR3 DNA sequence: TGTGCCAGCAGCTATAGCGGGGGAACGGCAGAGACCCAGTACTTC.

Remarks on this clone: Other DNA sequences within the sample encode an identical CDR3. This sequence joins TRBV6-5 and TRBJ1-5, with D uncertain. The germline CDR1 and CDR2 sequences are MNHEY and SVGAGI. The CDR3 has 13 residues. Trimming left V 5 bases short and J 4 bases short, with 9 bases between. The CDR3 bases are TGTGCCAGCAGTGGCCGTCTAAATCAGCCCCAGCATTTT. Translated, it gives CASSGRLNQPQHF.

The CDR3 nucleotides read TGTGCCAGCAGCTTCGTCTTCTCCTACGAGCAGTACTTC. The encoded protein is CASSFVFSYEQYF. The chain links TRBV5-8 to TRBJ2-7; D is unclear. Trimming pared 2 bases from V and 0 bases from J, leaving 6 bases between. CDR1 is SGHTS, CDR2 YDEGEE, per germline. The CDR3 has 13 residues.

The V and J genes are TRBV18 and TRBJ2-3; D possibly corresponds to TRBD2 (5 bases). Trimming left V 2 bases short and J 4 bases short, with 7 bases between. CDR3 size: 13 residues. Germline loops: CDR1 KGHSH, CDR2 LQKENI. CDR3 region: CASSPGGSDTQYF. CDR3 DNA sequence: TGTGCCAGCTCACCAGGAGGATCAGATACGCAGTATTTT. Filled out from reference TRBV18 and TRBJ2-3, the complete variable domain reads NAGVMQNPRHLVRRRGQEARLRCSPMKGHSHVYWYRQLPEEGLKFMVYLQKENIIDESGMPKERFSAEFPKEGPSILRIQQVVRGDSAAYFCASSPGGSDTQYFGPGTRLTVL.

This chain uses TRBV6-5 with TRBJ1-3; TRBD1 agrees at 7 bases. The CDR3 is 15 residues long. After removal of 6 bases from V and 0 bases from J, the junction contained 5 bases not matched to a gene. In germline, CDR1 is MNHEY, CDR2 SVGAGI. The CDR3 bases are TGTGCCAGCAGGTCCGGGACAGTCTCTGGAAACACCATATATTTT. Translated: CASRSGTVSGNTIYF.

This clone was seen a handful of times. This sample also contains other DNA sequences that code for the same CDR3. The chain is built from TRBV4-1 and TRBJ1-5; D might be TRBD1 (6 bases). The V gene lost 0 bases and the J gene lost 6 bases, with 12 bases spanning the gap. Germline assignment: CDR1 MGHRA and CDR2 YSYEKL. CDR3 size: 15 residues. The CDR3 DNA follows: TGCGCCAGCAGCCAAGAAGGGGGAAGTCTTCAGCCCCAGCATTTT. Translation gives CASSQEGGSLQPQHF.

This clone has only one observation. The rearrangement uses TRBV6-5 and TRBJ2-7; a possible D gene is TRBD1 (6 bases). The CDR3 length is 13 residues. V gave up 6 bases and J gave up 6 bases, with 15 bases separating them. Germline assignment: CDR1 MNHEY and CDR2 SVGAGI. The CDR3 bases are TGTGCCAGCAGCACGAGGACAGTAGCCGAGCAGTACTTC. It encodes CASSTRTVAEQYF.

The chain recombines TRBV6-6 with TRBJ1-6, with TRBD1 identical over 10 bases. V was clipped by 0 bases and J by 10 bases; unmatched bases: 6. The CDR3 runs 16 residues. Germline CDR1 and CDR2: MNHNY and SVGAGI (reference sequence). The CDR3 DNA sequence: TGTGCCAGCAGTTACTCACGGGACAGGGGTTTCTCACCCCTCCACTTT. This encodes CASSYSRDRGFSPLHF.

The J gene is TRBJ1-2, the V gene TRBV19; D gene unclear. The V gene lost 5 bases and the J gene lost 5 bases, with 15 bases spanning the gap. CDR1 and CDR2 from the germline V gene are LNHDA and SQIVND (reference sequence). The CDR3 covers 14 residues. This chain's CDR3 is CASSRQGTDYGYTF. CDR3 bases: TGTGCCAGTAGTCGTCAAGGAACAGATTATGGCTACACCTTC.

The genes are TRBV5-4 and TRBJ2-5; D not resolved. This CDR3 contains 14 residues. The germline gives CDR1 SGHNT, CDR2 YYREEE (reference sequence). V was cut by 4 bases and J by 0 bases, with 10 bases left in between. The CDR3 protein is CASSPMSNQETQYF. The DNA for the CDR3 is TGTGCCAGCAGCCCTATGTCCAACCAAGAGACCCAGTACTTC.

The chain has TRBV5-6 and TRBJ1-2; no firm D call. This CDR3 region has 16 residues. The ends were cut back, 3 bases at V and 10 bases at J, with 25 bases in the middle. Per germline, CDR1 SGHDT and CDR2 YYEEEE. The CDR3 protein is CASSYGLIQTPPNYTF. The CDR3 bases are TGTGCCAGCAGCTACGGACTCATCCAAACTCCTCCGAACTACACCTTC.

Comment on this clone: Other DNA sequences in the same sample also yield this CDR3. This chain links TRBV10-1 with TRBJ2-1, with D perhaps TRBD1 (6 bases). Germline V CDR1 and CDR2: WNHNN, SYGVQD (reference sequence). V shed 0 bases and J shed 1 base, with 7 bases lying between them. This CDR3 is 15 amino acids long. The CDR3: CASSESRGSYNEQFF. DNA for the CDR3: TGCGCCAGCAGTGAGTCCAGGGGATCCTACAATGAGCAGTTCTTC.

The chain is built from TRBV29-1 and TRBJ1-2, with D possibly matching TRBD1 (6 bases). CDR1 SQVTM and CDR2 ANQGSEA come from the germline V gene. The germline V and J ends were trimmed by 5 bases and 8 bases, with 15 bases remaining between them. CDR3 length: 12 residues. The CDR3 DNA follows: TGCAGCGTTACGGGACAATCTACCGGCTACACCTTC. Its translation is CSVTGQSTGYTF.

The chain is built from TRBV19 and TRBJ2-2; no reliable D call. This CDR3 spans 13 amino acids. The V end was cut by 5 bases, the J end by 8 bases, with 12 bases between. Germline V gene lookup returns CDR1 LNHDA and CDR2 SQIVND (reference sequence). The CDR3 DNA follows: TGTGCCAGTAGTGCGACTTTCGGAGGGGAGCTGTTTTTT. It yields the protein CASSATFGGELFF.

The chain recombines TRBV6-5 with TRBJ2-1; tentatively, D is TRBD2 (6 bases). The V end was cut by 2 bases, the J end by 6 bases, with 11 bases between. The CDR3 runs 14 residues. CDR1 is MNHEY, CDR2 SVGAGI, per germline. This CDR3 is CASSYPGVVNEQFF. CDR3 coding DNA: TGTGCCAGCAGTTACCCGGGGGTTGTCAATGAGCAGTTCTTC.

CDR3 sequence reads: CASSATGTGSYEQYF. CDR3 in DNA: TGTGCCAGCAGCGCTACCGGGACGGGATCCTACGAGCAGTACTTC. The chain uses TRBV7-8 and TRBJ2-7; D may match TRBD1 or TRBD2 (5 bases each). This CDR3 comprises 15 residues. Deletions cut 5 bases from V and 1 base from J, with 15 bases between. Germline V gene data show CDR1 as SGHVS and CDR2 as FQNEAQ.

The table lists this clone with a count of one. The chain uses TRBV2 and TRBJ2-1, with 7 positions matching TRBD2. The germline V gene has CDR1 SNHLY and CDR2 FYNNEI. The CDR3 is 14 amino acids. V lost 4 bases, J lost 9 bases, and 9 bases stayed unmatched. CDR3 in amino acids: CASSGLAEAGEQFF. CDR3 coding DNA: TGTGCCAGCAGTGGGCTAGCGGAGGCGGGTGAGCAGTTCTTC.

The CDR3 loop reads CAISESGGAPYEQYF. CDR3 DNA sequence: TGTGCCATCAGTGAGTCAGGGGGAGCACCCTACGAGCAGTACTTC. The J gene is TRBJ2-7, the V gene TRBV10-3; perhaps TRBD1 as D (6 bases). Germline-derived CDR1 and CDR2 are ENHRY and SYGVKD. The CDR3 has 15 amino acids. The V and J ends lost 0 bases and 2 bases respectively, with 11 bases between them.

This rearrangement joins TRBV10-3 to TRBJ1-1, with D tentatively TRBD1 (5 bases). CDR1 and CDR2 from the germline V gene are ENHRY and SYGVKD. The CDR3 totals 12 residues. Trimming shortened V by 11 bases and J by 3 bases, and 13 bases separated the two germline ends. CDR3 nucleotide sequence: TGTGCCTCCTCGGGGGGGTACACTGAAGCTTTCTTT. Protein sequence: CASSGGYTEAFF.

The chain recombines TRBV4-2 with TRBJ2-4; D assignment may be TRBD1 or TRBD2 (5 bases each). Per germline, CDR1 LGHNA and CDR2 YNFKEQ. The CDR3 sequence is 14 residues long. V was pared by 0 bases and J by 6 bases, with 9 bases between. The CDR3 region has the DNA TGTGCCAGCAGCCAAGAAGGGGACGGAAACATTCAGTACTTC. Translating gives CASSQEGDGNIQYF.

J is TRBJ2-7 and V is TRBV5-4, with D perhaps matching TRBD1 or TRBD2 (6 bases each). CDR3 length equals 16 residues. Per the germline V gene, CDR1 is SGHNT and CDR2 is YYREEE (reference sequence). Trimming stripped 2 bases from V and 0 bases from J, with 15 bases between. The CDR3 spells CASSFLGGGNSYEQYF. Written as DNA, the CDR3 is TGTGCCAGCAGCTTTTTAGGAGGGGGGAACTCCTACGAGCAGTACTTC.